The text below deals with one T cell receptor beta chain. The entry originates in a study of blood T cell repertoires in COVID-19. Study information: Spain, Italy and the United States supplied samples that represented acute and convalescent COVID-19. The cDNA or gDNA used as material had been derived from T cells, B-cell-depleted T cells, or PBMCs.

CDR3 length: 13 residues. Looked up from germline, CDR1 is SEHNR and CDR2 is FQNEAQ (reference sequence). The V end was cut by 8 bases, the J end by 6 bases, with 15 bases between. Authors' processing steps: How many nucleated cells were present was estimated from reference gene primer amplification. The method was immunoSEQ multiplex PCR; TCRdb's version includes in-frame clones alone and lacks a portion of them. The V and J calls and clone size come from that table; D and trimming were worked out from the DNA. The sample records 150,000 to 200,000 clones, about four fifths being singletons. Sequencing was done on a sample of peripheral blood. V gene TRBV7-9 combines with J gene TRBJ2-3, with TRBD1 as a possible D gene (5 bases). This TCR came from a woman aged 55-69 years with COVID-19, enrolled during active disease. CDR3 amino acids: CASGPQGPDTQYF. The CDR3 coding sequence is TGTGCCAGCGGCCCCCAGGGCCCCGATACGCAGTATTTT.